Below, 12 T cell receptor beta chains from the same sample are listed, as sequenced in a study of memory CD4+ T cells and cytomegalovirus serostatus. Using immunoSEQ multiplex PCR, the repertoire was profiled, and TCRdb retains in-frame clones only, with some absent. The sample includes over 50,000 clones, 82% of them seen just once. The sort gate was single viable CD3+CD4+CD8-CD45RO+ cells for memory CD4+ T cells. The sample consisted of memory CD4+ T cells from blood. Receptor source: an adult in good health and CMV-seronegative.

The rearrangement uses TRBV30 and TRBJ1-5, with D hard to call. From germline, CDR1 is GTSNPN and CDR2 SVGIG (reference sequence). The length of the CDR3 is 17 residues. Trimming pared 0 bases from V and 4 bases from J, leaving 19 bases between. This CDR3 is CAWSVAGAIRLNQPQHF. The CDR3 region has the DNA TGTGCCTGGAGTGTAGCGGGTGCTATACGTCTTAATCAGCCCCAGCATTTT.

The chain is built from TRBV9 and TRBJ2-5; TRBD2 agrees at 7 bases. CDR3 length equals 14 residues. Trimming cost V 0 bases and J 5 bases; bases outside gene matches: 4. CDR1 and CDR2 (germline): SGDLS, YYNGEE. The DNA of the CDR3 is TGTGCCAGCAGCGTAGTGGGGGGAGGGGAGACCCAGTACTTC. As protein: CASSVVGGGETQYF. The entire variable domain, with the rest obtained from reference TRBV9 and TRBJ2-5, is as follows: DSGVTQTPKHLITATGQRVTLRCSPRSGDLSVYWYQQSLDQGLQFLIQYYNGEERAKGNILERFSAQQFPDLHSELNLSSLELGDSALYFCASSVVGGGETQYFGPGTRLLVL.

The V call is TRBV21-1, the J call TRBJ2-7; the table's D call TRBD2 went unverified against the DNA. TRBV21-1 is a known pseudogene. There are 15 residues in the CDR3. The chain's CDR3 is CASSKLGRMTYEQYF. In DNA, the CDR3 is TGTGCCAGCAGCAAATTAGGGAGGATGACCTACGAGCAGTACTTC.

The chain is built from TRBV7-3 and TRBJ2-2; the match to TRBD1 covers 9 bases. J gave up 6 bases and V 5 bases, and 7 bases lay outside the gene matches. Germline V gene data show CDR1 as SGHTA and CDR2 as FQGTGA. There are 15 residues in the CDR3. CDR3 sequence (DNA): TGTGCCAGCAGCCTCGGGACAGGGAAAGCCGGGGAGCTGTTTTTT. This codes for CASSLGTGKAGELFF.

The rearrangement joins TRBV19 to TRBJ1-5; D is perhaps TRBD1 (5 bases). The CDR3 contains 15 residues. Per germline, CDR1 LNHDA and CDR2 SQIVND (reference sequence). V lost 9 bases and J lost 7, with 22 bases in between. In nucleotides, the CDR3 is TGTGCCAGCTTAGGGAGCAGGGTGGGAATGCAGCCCCAGCATTTT. Translated: CASLGSRVGMQPQHF.

About this clone: In the same sample, other DNA sequences code for this CDR3. V is TRBV19 and J is TRBJ1-1; weak D call: TRBD1 (6 bases). The germline gives CDR1 LNHDA, CDR2 SQIVND (reference sequence). This CDR3 is built from 15 residues. V lost 3 bases and J lost 4, with 15 bases in between. The CDR3 spells CASSIQGLGGTEAFF. CDR3 coding DNA: TGTGCCAGTAGTATCCAGGGGTTAGGCGGCACTGAAGCTTTCTTT.

The DNA for the CDR3 is TGCGCCAGCAGTCATCGGACACGTTCAACTAATGAAAAACTGTTTTTT. Residues: CASSHRTRSTNEKLFF. The V and J genes are TRBV23-1 and TRBJ1-4; weak D call: TRBD1 (5 bases). TRBV23-1 is identified as an open reading frame with a role that is uncertain. The CDR3 loop spans 16 amino acids. Trimming pared 3 bases from V and 0 bases from J, leaving 11 bases between.

The chain links TRBV7-8 to TRBJ2-7, with D hard to call. V was clipped by 6 bases and J by 3 bases, with 18 bases between them. The CDR3 extends over 15 amino acids. The germline V gene encodes CDR1 SGHVS and CDR2 FQNEAQ. The CDR3 reads CASRISQVANYEQYF. CDR3 DNA sequence: TGTGCCAGCAGGATCTCCCAGGTGGCAAACTACGAGCAGTACTTC.

J is TRBJ1-1 and V is TRBV7-3; D uncertain. Germline CDR1 and CDR2: SGHTA and FQGTGA. This CDR3 region has 14 residues. V lost 5 bases to trimming and J lost 1 base, with 11 bases between them. For the CDR3, the DNA is TGTGCCAGCAGCCCGAGCTCCGGGAACACTGAAGCTTTCTTT. Residues: CASSPSSGNTEAFF.

The rearrangement links TRBV7-6 to TRBJ1-5; 10 bases fit TRBD1. The CDR3 has 15 residues. V dropped 1 base and J dropped 7; count of bases not matched to a gene: 4. CDR1 and CDR2 (germline): SGHVS, FNYEAQ. Written as DNA, the CDR3 is TGTGCCAGCAGCTTAGGGGGACAGGGGTGGCAGCCCCAGCATTTT. It codes for CASSLGGQGWQPQHF. The whole variable domain, remainder taken from reference TRBV7-6 and TRBJ1-5, is GAGVSQSPRYKVTKRGQDVALRCDPISGHVSLYWYRQALGQGPEFLTYFNYEAQQDKSGLPNDRFSAERPEGSISTLTIQRTEQRDSAMYRCASSLGGQGWQPQHFGDGTRLSIL.

This chain links TRBV15 with TRBJ2-4; 12 bases agree with TRBD2. The CDR3 has 17 residues. With V trimmed by 5 bases and J by 5 bases, 10 bases remained unmatched. From germline, CDR1 is LNHNV and CDR2 YYDKDF (reference sequence). The CDR3 loop is CATSEGLAGGYENIQYF. In nucleotides, the CDR3 is TGTGCCACCAGCGAGGGGCTAGCGGGAGGGTACGAAAACATTCAGTACTTC.

The chain uses TRBV11-2 and TRBJ2-1; 7 bases fit TRBD1. CDR1 and CDR2 (germline): SGHAT, FQNNGV. The ends lost 5 bases at V and 4 bases at J; junction bases unmatched: 5. The CDR3 covers 14 residues. The CDR3 DNA reads as TGTGCCAGCAGCAACCGGGACAGATACAATGAGCAGTTCTTC. Translation gives CASSNRDRYNEQFF.